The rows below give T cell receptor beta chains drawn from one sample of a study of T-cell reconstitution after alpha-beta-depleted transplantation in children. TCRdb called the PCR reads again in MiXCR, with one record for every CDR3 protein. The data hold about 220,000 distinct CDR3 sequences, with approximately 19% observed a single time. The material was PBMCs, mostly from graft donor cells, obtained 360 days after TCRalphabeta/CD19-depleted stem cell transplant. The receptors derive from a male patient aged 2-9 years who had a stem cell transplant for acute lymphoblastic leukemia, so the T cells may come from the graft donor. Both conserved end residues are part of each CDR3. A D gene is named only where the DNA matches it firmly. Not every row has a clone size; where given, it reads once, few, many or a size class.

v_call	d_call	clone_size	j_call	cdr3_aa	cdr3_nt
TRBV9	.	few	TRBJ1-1	CASSVARTVGVTEAFF	TGTGCCAGCAGCGTAGCTCGAACGGTGGGGGTCACTGAAGCTTTCTTT
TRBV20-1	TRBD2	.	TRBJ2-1	CSAEGLAGVSSYNEQFF	TGCAGTGCTGAAGGACTAGCGGGAGTCAGCTCCTACAATGAGCAGTTCTTC
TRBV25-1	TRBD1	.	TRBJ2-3	CASSGTGGYGTDTQYF	TGTGCCAGCAGTGGGACAGGGGGCTATGGCACAGATACGCAGTATTTT
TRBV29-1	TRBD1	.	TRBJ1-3	CSVEGGQLSGNTIYF	TGCAGCGTTGAAGGGGGACAGCTTTCTGGAAACACCATATATTTT
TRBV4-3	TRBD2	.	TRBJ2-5	CASSQDYGGGNFQETQYF	TGCGCCAGCAGCCAAGACTATGGGGGGGGAAACTTCCAAGAGACCCAGTACTTC
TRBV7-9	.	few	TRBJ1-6	CASSLVDRSPSNSPLHF	TGTGCCAGCAGCTTAGTGGATCGATCGCCTTCCAATTCACCCCTCCACTTT
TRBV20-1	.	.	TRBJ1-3	CSARSRRDPGNTIYF	TGCAGTGCTAGGTCACGCCGGGACCCGGGAAACACCATATATTTT
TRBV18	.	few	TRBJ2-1	CASSPPVVEPSYNEQFF	TGTGCCAGCTCACCACCGGTCGTAGAACCCTCCTACAATGAGCAGTTCTTC
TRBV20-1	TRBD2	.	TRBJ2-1	CSASMKRGGSSYNEQFF	TGCAGTGCTAGTATGAAGCGGGGGGGATCCTCCTACAATGAGCAGTTCTTC
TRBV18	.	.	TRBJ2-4	CASSPPSKGQIAKNIQYF	TGTGCCAGCTCACCACCGTCCAAGGGGCAAATAGCCAAAAACATTCAGTACTTC
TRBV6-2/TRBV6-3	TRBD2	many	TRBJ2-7	CASSSPGLAFAGEQYF	TGTGCCAGCAGTTCTCCGGGACTAGCGTTTGCGGGAGAGCAGTACTTC
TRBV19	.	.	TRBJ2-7	CAASGPSYEQYF	TGTGCCGCGTCGGGTCCCTCCTACGAGCAGTACTTC
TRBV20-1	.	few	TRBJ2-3	CSARDSTTDTQYF	TGCAGTGCTAGAGATAGCACCACAGATACGCAGTATTTT
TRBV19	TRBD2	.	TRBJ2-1	CASSTPSGGLGNEQFF	TGTGCCAGTAGTACCCCTAGCGGGGGTCTCGGCAATGAGCAGTTCTTC
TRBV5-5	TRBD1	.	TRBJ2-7	CASSLRDRVASYEQYF	TGTGCCAGCAGCTTGCGGGACAGGGTAGCCTCCTACGAGCAGTACTTC
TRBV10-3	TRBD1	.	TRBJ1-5	CASRQGDQPQHF	TGTGCCAGCAGACAGGGCGATCAGCCCCAGCATTTT
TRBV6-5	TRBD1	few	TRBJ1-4	CASSSWTGGEKLFF	TGTGCCAGCAGTTCCTGGACAGGGGGGGAAAAACTGTTTTTT
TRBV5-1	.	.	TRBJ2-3	CASSLVKQAADTQYF	TGCGCCAGCAGCTTGGTAAAGCAAGCAGCAGATACGCAGTATTTT
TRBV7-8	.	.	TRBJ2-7	CASSLTGSLEQYF	TGTGCCAGCAGCTTAACAGGGTCGCTTGAGCAGTACTTC
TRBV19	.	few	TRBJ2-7	CASSMMVNRNEQYF	TGTGCCAGTAGTATGATGGTCAACCGGAACGAGCAGTACTTC
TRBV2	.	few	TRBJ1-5	CASSEAWSNQPQHF	TGTGCCAGCAGTGAAGCGTGGAGCAATCAGCCCCAGCATTTT
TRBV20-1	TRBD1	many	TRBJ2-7	CSAAIADRGTGEQYF	TGCAGTGCCGCAATCGCGGACAGGGGGACAGGCGAGCAGTACTTC
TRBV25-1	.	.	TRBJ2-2	CASRRTGTGELFF	TGTGCCAGCCGGAGGACCGGCACCGGGGAGCTGTTTTTT
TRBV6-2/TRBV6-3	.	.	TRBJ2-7	CASSLETYEQYF	TGTGCCAGCAGTTTGGAGACCTACGAGCAGTACTTC
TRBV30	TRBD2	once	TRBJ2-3	CAWIAGGPTDTQYF	TGTGCCTGGATAGCGGGGGGCCCCACAGATACGCAGTATTTT
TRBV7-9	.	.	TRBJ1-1	CASSLDGGPAEAFF	TGTGCCAGCAGCTTAGACGGCGGACCTGCTGAAGCTTTCTTT
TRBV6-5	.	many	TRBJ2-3	CASSYGQNSRTDTQYF	TGTGCCAGCAGTTACGGACAGAACTCACGGACAGATACGCAGTATTTT
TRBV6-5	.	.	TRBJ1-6	CASSYSGRPLPPLHF	TGTGCCAGCAGTTACAGTGGCAGGCCATTACCACCCCTCCACTTT
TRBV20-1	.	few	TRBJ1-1	CSATDTNTEAFF	TGCAGTGCTACCGATACGAACACTGAAGCTTTCTTT
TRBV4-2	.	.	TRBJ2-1	CASSPLWGDDNEQFF	TGTGCCAGCAGCCCCCTTTGGGGGGATGACAATGAGCAGTTCTTC
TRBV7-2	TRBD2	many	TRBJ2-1	CASSRGLAGVNEQFF	TGTGCCAGCAGCAGGGGACTAGCGGGGGTCAATGAGCAGTTCTTC
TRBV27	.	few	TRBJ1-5	CASSPGRDTGQPQHF	TGTGCCAGCAGTCCCGGGAGGGACACAGGGCAGCCCCAGCATTTT
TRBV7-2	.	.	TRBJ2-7	CASSLDGPSYEQYF	TGTGCCAGCAGCTTGGACGGTCCTTCCTACGAGCAGTACTTC
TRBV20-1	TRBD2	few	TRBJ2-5	CSAGLAGRQETQYF	TGCAGTGCTGGATTAGCGGGGCGGCAAGAGACCCAGTACTTC
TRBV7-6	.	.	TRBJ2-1	CASSSSGYNEQFF	TGTGCCAGCAGCAGTAGCGGTTACAATGAGCAGTTCTTC
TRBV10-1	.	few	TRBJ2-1	CASSASYNEQFF	TGCGCCAGCAGTGCTTCCTACAATGAGCAGTTCTTC
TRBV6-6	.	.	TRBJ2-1	CASSREVRNEQFF	TGTGCCAGCAGCAGAGAGGTCCGCAATGAGCAGTTCTTC
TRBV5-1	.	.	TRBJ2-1	CASSLPRDPAYNEQFF	TGCGCCAGCAGCTTGCCCCGGGACCCAGCCTACAATGAGCAGTTCTTC
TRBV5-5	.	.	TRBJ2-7	CASSLWDGSYEQYF	TGTGCCAGCAGCTTATGGGACGGCTCCTACGAGCAGTACTTC
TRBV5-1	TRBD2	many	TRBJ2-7	CASSLISGGFYEQYF	TGCGCCAGCAGCTTGATTAGCGGGGGTTTCTACGAGCAGTACTTC
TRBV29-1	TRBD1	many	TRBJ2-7	CSGGQSYYEQYF	TGCAGCGGGGGACAGAGTTACTACGAGCAGTACTTC
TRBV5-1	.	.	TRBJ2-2	CASSFGLSNTGELFF	TGCGCCAGCAGCTTCGGACTTTCGAACACCGGGGAGCTGTTTTTT
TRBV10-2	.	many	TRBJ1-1	CASSELTGITEAFF	TGCGCCAGCAGTGAGCTTACAGGGATCACTGAAGCTTTCTTT
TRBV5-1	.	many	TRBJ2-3	CASSLRDTSGDTQYF	TGCGCCAGCAGCTTGAGAGACACCTCTGGGGATACGCAGTATTTT
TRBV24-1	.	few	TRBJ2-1	CATSDRFALSSYNEQFF	TGTGCCACCAGTGATCGATTTGCTCTGAGCTCCTACAATGAGCAGTTCTTC